This passage covers 26 T cell receptor beta chains from one sample sequenced in a study of T cells in women clearing cervical HPV infection (dated by TCRdb to 2017 to 2018). Libraries were made using the immunoSEQ multiplex PCR assay. TCRdb provides this immuneACCESS table in a form limited to in-frame rearrangements. Some clones are lacking; in checked studies, under half of them reflect an unresolved V gene, and why the rest are absent is not known. The sample's records list 45,000 to 55,000 clones. Of the sample, 1.5% to 2% is held by the ten largest clones. The sequenced sample consisted of blood buffy coat. These receptors were taken from a woman aged 18-70 years with a cervical HPV16 infection that either progressed to CIN3+ or cleared (not recorded which).

Worth noting for this clone: The read stops 3 residues short of the end of the CDR3; the missing end is completed from the germline J gene. The chain couples TRBV7-9 to TRBJ1-1; D not certain. Trimming left V 2 bases short and J 2 bases short, with 12 bases between. CDR1 and CDR2 (germline): SEHNR, FQNEAQ (reference sequence). This CDR3 spans 15 amino acids. CDR3 loop: CASSLHKQLNTEAFF. The sequenced CDR3 bases are TGTGCCAGCAGCTTACACAAACAGCTCAACACTGAA.

With regard to this clone: Read coverage stops 3 residues before the CDR3 terminus; the germline J gene supplies the remainder. The rearrangement joins TRBV9 to TRBJ2-1, with D tentatively TRBD2 (5 bases). The V gene lost 2 bases and the J gene lost 5 bases, with 11 bases spanning the gap. This CDR3 has 14 residues. Looked up from germline, CDR1 is SGDLS and CDR2 is YYNGEE. The DNA read from the CDR3 is TGTGCCAGCAGCGTGGTTGGGCGGGACAATGAG. Amino acids: CASSVVGRDNE. The entire CDR3 is CASSVVGRDNEQFF.

Turning to this clone: The read terminates 3 residues before the CDR3 end, so the remaining end is supplied by the germline J gene. This chain links TRBV12-5 with TRBJ1-1; 7 bases are shared with TRBD1. The J segment lost 1 base and the V segment lost 7 bases, leaving 9 bases of the junction unmatched. There are 15 residues in the CDR3. Germline V gene data show CDR1 as LGHNT and CDR2 as FRNRAP. CDR3 DNA, as far as it was read: TGTGCTAGTGCCCCATACCGGGACAGGAACACTGAA. Its protein product is CASAPYRDRNTE. The full CDR3 reads CASAPYRDRNTEAFF.

Note on this clone: The read terminates 3 residues before the CDR3 end, so the remaining end is supplied by the germline J gene. The chain uses TRBV5-1 and TRBJ2-7, with D maybe TRBD1 (6 bases). This CDR3 has 15 residues. The germline gives CDR1 SGHRS, CDR2 YFSETQ. The V end was cut by 6 bases, the J end by 0 bases, with 16 bases between. The CDR3 sequence: CASKAEQGSSYEQYF. CDR3 DNA, as far as it was read: TGCGCCAGCAAAGCCGAGCAGGGGAGCTCCTACGAG.

A remark on this clone: The CDR3 end is not reached by the read, which stops 3 residues before it; the germline J gene fills it in. The rearrangement joins TRBV20-1 to TRBJ2-1, with 7 bases identical to TRBD2. V dropped 6 bases and J dropped 7; count of bases not matched to a gene: 15. The CDR3 has 15 residues. CDR1 is DFQATT, CDR2 SNEGSKA, per germline (reference sequence). The CDR3 here is CSAQRRRELDNEQFF. Incomplete CDR3 DNA: TGCAGTGCCCAGAGACGGCGGGAGTTAGATAATGAG.

As to this clone: The read halts 3 residues ahead of the CDR3 end, with the missing end drawn from the germline J gene. Other DNA sequences within the sample encode an identical CDR3. J is TRBJ2-7 and V is TRBV20-1, with no clear D. V lost 3 bases and J 2 bases, leaving 8 bases between the germline ends. Germline assignment: CDR1 DFQATT and CDR2 SNEGSKA (reference sequence). The CDR3 contains 12 residues. The CDR3 spells CSASRQAYEQYF. CDR3 DNA, as far as it was read: TGCAGTGCTAGCAGGCAGGCCTACGAG.

Concerning this clone: The CDR3 end falls 3 residues outside the read, so it is completed with the germline J gene. This chain connects TRBV20-1 to TRBJ2-7, with D possibly TRBD1 on 5 matching bases. Trimming took off 5 bases at V and 1 base at J, with 21 bases between the two ends. Germline V gene data show CDR1 as DFQATT and CDR2 as SNEGSKA (reference sequence). The CDR3 sequence is 16 residues long. The sequenced CDR3 bases are TGCAGTGCTGGACGATATATTAGCCAGGGTTCCTACGAG. This translates into CSAGRYISQGSYE. The whole CDR3 reads CSAGRYISQGSYEQYF.

Note on this clone: The read ends 3 residues before the CDR3 terminus; that terminus is restored from the germline J gene. The genes are TRBV30 and TRBJ1-2; TRBD1 is a possible D gene (6 bases). This CDR3 region has 15 residues. The V and J ends lost 6 bases and 5 bases respectively, with 22 bases between them. CDR1 and CDR2 from the germline V gene are GTSNPN and SVGIG (reference sequence). The sequenced part of the CDR3 DNA is TGTGCCTGCGAAAATTTGGGGGGGGCTGGATATGGC. Its protein is CACENLGGAGYG. The full CDR3 protein is CACENLGGAGYGYTF.

Regarding this clone: The CDR3 goes on 3 residues after the read ends, and that part is filled in from the germline J gene. The chain employs TRBV19 and TRBJ2-1; D perhaps matches TRBD2 (7 bases). Between the trimmed V and J ends, which lost 3 bases and 6 bases, there was a span of 12 bases. Germline CDR1 LNHDA, CDR2 SQIVND (reference sequence). This CDR3 is built from 14 residues. The CDR3 here is CASSMRRGGNEQFF. CDR3 DNA, as far as it was read: TGTGCCAGTAGTATGAGGAGGGGGGGCAATGAG.

With regard to this clone: From the germline J gene comes the end of the CDR3, since the read stops 3 residues before it. This chain connects TRBV5-1 to TRBJ1-6; tentatively, D is TRBD1 (6 bases). Trimming removed 2 bases from V and 10 bases from J, with 16 bases in between. The germline gives CDR1 SGHRS, CDR2 YFSETQ. CDR3 length: 15 residues. CDR3 DNA (partial): TGCGCCAGCAGCTTCCGGACAGATCTAACGTCACCC. Amino acids: CASSFRTDLTSP. The entire CDR3 protein is CASSFRTDLTSPLHF.

Turning to this clone: The CDR3 is cut off 3 residues early in the read; its end comes from the germline J gene. The gene calls are TRBV20-1 and TRBJ1-6, with D perhaps TRBD1 (6 bases). Germline-derived CDR1 and CDR2 are DFQATT and SNEGSKA (reference sequence). The CDR3 extends over 15 amino acids. CDR3 region: CSAEYRVAGENALHF. CDR3 DNA (partial): TGCAGTGCAGAATACAGGGTCGCGGGGGAGAACGCC.

With respect to this clone: The CDR3 extends 3 residues past the end of the read, so its final part is completed from the germline J gene. The rearrangement joins TRBV30 to TRBJ1-3, with D unresolved. The length of the CDR3 is 12 residues. Germline assignment: CDR1 GTSNPN and CDR2 SVGIG (reference sequence). With 4 bases removed from V and 2 bases from J, the gap between germline ends came to 6 bases. The sequenced part of the CDR3 DNA is TGTGCCTGGACCGGGGCTGGAAACACC. It encodes CAWTGAGNT. The CDR3 as a whole reads CAWTGAGNTIYF. Combining the CDR3 with reference TRBV30 and TRBJ1-3 gives the whole variable domain SQTIHQWPATLVQPVGSPLSLECTVEGTSNPNLYWYRQAAGRGLQLLFYSVGIGQISSEVPQNLSASRPQDRQFILSSKKLLLSDSGFYLCAWTGAGNTIYFGEGSWLTVV.

About this clone: The CDR3 end lies 3 residues beyond the end of the read and is filled in from the germline J gene. The chain is built from TRBV20-1 and TRBJ2-5, with D perhaps matching TRBD1 (5 bases). The V end lost 0 bases, the J end lost 0 bases, and 11 bases lay between the germline ends. The CDR3 covers 15 residues. Germline V gives CDR1 DFQATT, CDR2 SNEGSKA (reference sequence). The sequenced CDR3 bases are TGCAGTGCTAGAGATCGAAGGGGTAACCAAGAGACC. This codes for CSARDRRGNQET. The whole CDR3 sequence reads CSARDRRGNQETQYF.

A remark on this clone: The read terminates 3 residues ahead of where the CDR3 ends, so the germline J gene completes it. The chain has TRBV20-1 and TRBJ2-7; 8 bases match TRBD1. Trimming took 1 base from V and 1 from J; bases not matched to a gene: 0. The CDR3 totals 13 residues. CDR1 and CDR2 (germline): DFQATT, SNEGSKA (reference sequence). CDR3 in amino acids: CSARGTGSYEQYF. The sequenced part of the CDR3 DNA is TGCAGTGCTAGAGGGACAGGGTCCTACGAG.

Comments on this clone: The read stops 3 residues short of the end of the CDR3; the missing end is completed from the germline J gene. The rearrangement joins TRBV19 to TRBJ2-1, with 9 bases lining up with TRBD2. The CDR3 loop spans 17 amino acids. With 2 bases clipped from V and 0 bases from J, the junction kept 5 bases outside the gene matches. CDR1 and CDR2 (germline): LNHDA, SQIVND (reference sequence). CDR3 sequence: CASSIRSGGNSYNEQFF. Partial CDR3 DNA: TGTGCCAGTAGTATACGCAGCGGGGGGAACTCCTACAATGAG.

As concerns this clone: Read coverage stops 3 residues before the CDR3 terminus; the germline J gene supplies the remainder. The genes are TRBV4-1 and TRBJ1-2; perhaps TRBD1 as D (6 bases). Germline CDR1 reads MGHRA; CDR2 reads YSYEKL. The CDR3 contains 14 residues. The V and J ends lost 2 bases and 3 bases respectively, with 10 bases between them. Partial CDR3 DNA: TGCGCCAGCAGCCAAAACCGACAGGACTATGGC. It yields the protein CASSQNRQDYG. The whole CDR3 region reads CASSQNRQDYGYTF.

In the case of this clone: With the read ending 3 residues before the CDR3 end, the germline J gene is used to fill in that end. The rearrangement joins TRBV20-1 to TRBJ1-5; a weak D match, TRBD1 (5 bases). Trimming shortened V by 2 bases and J by 2 bases, and 16 bases separated the two germline ends. The CDR3 extends over 16 amino acids. Germline V gene lookup returns CDR1 DFQATT and CDR2 SNEGSKA (reference sequence). The CDR3 spells CSARRALQGGNQPQHF. CDR3 DNA (partial): TGCAGTGCTAGAAGGGCTTTACAAGGGGGCAATCAGCCC.

About this clone itself: The DNA ends 3 residues before the CDR3 does, and the rest of the CDR3 is filled in from the germline J gene. The J gene is TRBJ2-1, the V gene TRBV5-1, with 16 bases aligning to TRBD2. The junction had 10 bases not matched to a gene; V was cut back by 7 bases and J by 6 bases. Germline CDR1 is SGHRS and CDR2 is YFSETQ. The CDR3 contains 17 residues. The covered CDR3 bases are TGCGCCAGCCTCCATGGGACTAGCGGGGGGGGGATCAATGAG. The encoded protein is CASLHGTSGGGINE. The whole CDR3 protein reads CASLHGTSGGGINEQFF.

On this clone: The read ends 3 residues shy of where the CDR3 ends; the end is completed using the germline J gene. The V call is TRBV20-1, the J call TRBJ2-5; 14 bases agree with TRBD2. Germline lookup yields CDR1 DFQATT and CDR2 SNEGSKA (reference sequence). J gave up 5 bases and V 5 bases, and 10 bases lay outside the gene matches. The CDR3 contains 16 residues. The CDR3 DNA, read in part, is TGCAGTGCTGGGGGGACTAGCGGGAGATTTGGGGAGACC. It translates to CSAGGTSGRFGET. The complete CDR3 sequence is CSAGGTSGRFGETQYF.

Of note for this clone: Coverage ceases 3 residues before the CDR3 finishes, and the germline J gene fills in the end. The chain joins TRBV6-2 or TRBV6-3 to TRBJ2-7; weak D call: TRBD2 (6 bases). Germline V lookup: CDR1 MNHEY, CDR2 SVGEGT. The CDR3 has 16 residues. V dropped 6 bases and J dropped 0 bases, with 18 bases sitting between them. The part of the CDR3 DNA that was read is TGTGCCAGCAGGGGCAGGCCGGGGGATAACTCCTACGAG. Translated: CASRGRPGDNSYE. Given in full, the CDR3 is CASRGRPGDNSYEQYF.

As for this clone: The missing CDR3 end, 3 residues past where the read stops, is filled in from the germline J gene. The chain couples TRBV7-6 to TRBJ2-5; D gene ambiguous. V was pared by 5 bases and J by 0 bases, with 4 bases between. CDR1 is SGHVS and CDR2 is FNYEAQ in the germline V gene. The CDR3 is made up of 12 amino acids. CDR3 bases read: TGTGCCAGCAGCCCGTACCAAGAGACC. Translated, it gives CASSPYQET. The whole CDR3 protein is CASSPYQETQYF.

A note on this clone: The read comes to an end 3 residues before the CDR3 does, leaving the germline J gene to fill in the end. V is TRBV30 and J is TRBJ2-7, with TRBD1 as a possible D gene (5 bases). The CDR3 spans 14 residues. Germline V gene data show CDR1 as GTSNPN and CDR2 as SVGIG (reference sequence). Trimming removed 3 bases at V and 4 bases at J, with 16 bases between. CDR3 residues: CAWRVLGAGYEQYF. Partial CDR3 DNA: TGTGCCTGGAGGGTACTTGGGGCTGGGTACGAG. The entire variable domain, with the rest obtained from reference TRBV30 and TRBJ2-7, is as follows: SQTIHQWPATLVQPVGSPLSLECTVEGTSNPNLYWYRQAAGRGLQLLFYSVGIGQISSEVPQNLSASRPQDRQFILSSKKLLLSDSGFYLCAWRVLGAGYEQYFGPGTRLTVT.

Of note for this clone: An end of the junction does not agree with germline; a read error may underlie this. The CDR3 DNA, read in part, is TGCAGTGCTAGTCGGTGGGAGGGGGCCAATGTC. It codes for CSASRWEGANV. The whole CDR3 sequence is CSASRWEGANVLTF. The J gene is TRBJ2-6, the V gene TRBV20-1; D possibly matches TRBD1 or TRBD2 (7 bases each). The sequence runs out 3 residues before the end of the CDR3; the remainder is reconstructed from the germline J gene. In germline, CDR1 is DFQATT, CDR2 SNEGSKA (reference sequence). The CDR3 loop spans 14 amino acids.

A note on this clone: The CDR3 goes on 3 residues after the read ends, and that part is filled in from the germline J gene. The chain recombines TRBV6-2 or TRBV6-3 with TRBJ2-7, with 7 nucleotides matching TRBD1. After removal of 1 base from V and 0 bases from J, the junction contained 6 bases not matched to a gene. The CDR3 contains 16 residues. In germline, CDR1 is MNHEY, CDR2 SVGEGT. The CDR3 spells CASSYFPGTASYEQYF. The part of the CDR3 DNA that was read is TGTGCCAGCAGTTACTTTCCCGGGACAGCCTCCTACGAG.

About this clone itself: The read halts 3 residues ahead of the CDR3 end, with the missing end drawn from the germline J gene. This chain joins TRBV5-1 and TRBJ2-3; D call uncertain. Germline CDR1 reads SGHRS; CDR2 reads YFSETQ. V was pared by 0 bases and J by 4 bases, with 9 bases between. The CDR3 spans 14 residues. Incomplete CDR3 DNA: TGCGCCAGCAGCTTGGGCCAGGAACCAGATACG. Translated, it gives CASSLGQEPDT. The full CDR3 protein reads CASSLGQEPDTQYF.

On this clone itself: From the germline J gene comes the end of the CDR3, since the read stops 3 residues before it. The rearrangement uses TRBV11-2 and TRBJ2-7; 7 bases align to TRBD2. Germline CDR1 is SGHAT and CDR2 is FQNNGV. This CDR3 has 14 amino acids. Germline trimming cut 5 bases from V and 5 bases from J; bases unmatched to any gene: 9. CDR3 sequence: CASSPTGLFHEQYF. CDR3 bases read: TGTGCCAGCAGCCCGACGGGACTATTCCACGAG.